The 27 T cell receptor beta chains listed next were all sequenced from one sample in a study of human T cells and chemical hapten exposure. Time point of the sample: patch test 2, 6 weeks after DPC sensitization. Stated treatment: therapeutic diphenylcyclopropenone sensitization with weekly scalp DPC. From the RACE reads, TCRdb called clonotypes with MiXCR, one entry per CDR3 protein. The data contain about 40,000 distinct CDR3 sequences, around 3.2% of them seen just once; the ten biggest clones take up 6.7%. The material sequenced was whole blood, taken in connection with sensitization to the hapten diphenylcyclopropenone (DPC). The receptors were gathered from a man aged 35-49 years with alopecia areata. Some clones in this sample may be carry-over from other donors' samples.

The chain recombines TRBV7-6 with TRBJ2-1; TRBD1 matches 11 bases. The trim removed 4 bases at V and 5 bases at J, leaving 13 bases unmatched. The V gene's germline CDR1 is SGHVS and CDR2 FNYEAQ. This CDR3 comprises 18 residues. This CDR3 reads CASSSRPLGQGVNNEQFF. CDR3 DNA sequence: TGTGCCAGCAGCTCTAGACCATTGGGACAGGGGGTTAACAATGAGCAGTTCTTC. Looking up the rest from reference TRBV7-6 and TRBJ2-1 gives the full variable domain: GAGVSQSPRYKVTKRGQDVALRCDPISGHVSLYWYRQALGQGPEFLTYFNYEAQQDKSGLPNDRFSAERPEGSISTLTIQRTEQRDSAMYRCASSSRPLGQGVNNEQFFGPGTRLTVL.

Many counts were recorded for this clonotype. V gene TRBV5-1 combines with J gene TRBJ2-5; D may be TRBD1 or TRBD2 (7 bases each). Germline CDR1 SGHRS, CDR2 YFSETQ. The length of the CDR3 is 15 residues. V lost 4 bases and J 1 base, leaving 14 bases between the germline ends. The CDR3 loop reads CASSGGGTAQETQYF. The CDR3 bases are TGCGCCAGCAGCGGGGGGGGGACAGCCCAAGAGACCCAGTACTTC.

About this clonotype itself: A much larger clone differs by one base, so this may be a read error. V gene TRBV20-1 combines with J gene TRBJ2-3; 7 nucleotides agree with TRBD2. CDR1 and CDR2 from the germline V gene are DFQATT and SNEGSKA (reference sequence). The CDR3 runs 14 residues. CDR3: CSATGTNPTETQYF. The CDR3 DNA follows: TGCAGTGCTACGGGGACTAACCCCACAGAAACGCAGTATTTT.

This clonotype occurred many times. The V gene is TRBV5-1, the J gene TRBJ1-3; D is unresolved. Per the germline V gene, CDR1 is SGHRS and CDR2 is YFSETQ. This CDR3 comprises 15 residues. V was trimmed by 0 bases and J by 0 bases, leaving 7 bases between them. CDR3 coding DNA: TGCGCCAGCAGCTTGGATGTACGCTCTGGAAACACCATATATTTT. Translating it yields CASSLDVRSGNTIYF.

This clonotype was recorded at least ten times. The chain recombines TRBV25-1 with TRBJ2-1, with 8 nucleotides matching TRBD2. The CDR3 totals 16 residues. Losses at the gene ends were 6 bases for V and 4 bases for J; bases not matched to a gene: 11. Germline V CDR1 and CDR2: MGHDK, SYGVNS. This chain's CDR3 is CASSVTAGLGYNEQFF. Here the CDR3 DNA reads TGTGCCAGCAGCGTCACCGCGGGACTAGGATACAATGAGCAGTTCTTC.

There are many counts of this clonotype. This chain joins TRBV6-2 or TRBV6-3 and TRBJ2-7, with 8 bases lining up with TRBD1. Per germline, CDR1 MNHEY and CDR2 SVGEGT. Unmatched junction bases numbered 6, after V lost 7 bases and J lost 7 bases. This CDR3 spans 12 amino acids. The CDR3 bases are TGTGCCAGCAAGACAGGGGCAACAGAGCAGTACTTC. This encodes CASKTGATEQYF.

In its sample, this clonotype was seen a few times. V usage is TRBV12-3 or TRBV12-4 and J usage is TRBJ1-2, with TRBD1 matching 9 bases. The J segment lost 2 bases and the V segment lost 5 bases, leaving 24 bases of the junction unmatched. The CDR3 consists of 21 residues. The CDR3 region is CASSQSQGALAPSVMNYGYTF. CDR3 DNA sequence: TGTGCCAGCAGTCAATCACAGGGGGCGTTGGCCCCATCTGTAATGAACTATGGCTACACCTTC.

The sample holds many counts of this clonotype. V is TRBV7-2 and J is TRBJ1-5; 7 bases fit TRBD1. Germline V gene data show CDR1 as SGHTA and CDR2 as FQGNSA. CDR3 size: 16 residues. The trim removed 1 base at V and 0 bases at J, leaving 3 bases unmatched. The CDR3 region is CASSLGGQISNQPQHF. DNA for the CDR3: TGTGCCAGCAGCTTAGGGGGACAGATTAGCAATCAGCCCCAGCATTTT.

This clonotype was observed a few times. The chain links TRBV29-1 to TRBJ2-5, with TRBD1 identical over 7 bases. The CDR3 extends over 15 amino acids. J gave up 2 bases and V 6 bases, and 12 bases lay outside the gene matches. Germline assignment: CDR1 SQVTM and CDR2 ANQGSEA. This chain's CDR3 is CSVDGQPRGQETQYF. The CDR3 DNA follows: TGCAGCGTCGACGGACAGCCCAGGGGGCAAGAGACCCAGTACTTC.

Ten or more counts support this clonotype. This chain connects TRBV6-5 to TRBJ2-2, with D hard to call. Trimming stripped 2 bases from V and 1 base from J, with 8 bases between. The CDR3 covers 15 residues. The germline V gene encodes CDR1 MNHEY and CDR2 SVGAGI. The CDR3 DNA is TGTGCCAGCAGTTACGATAACAGGAACACCGGGGAGCTGTTTTTT. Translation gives CASSYDNRNTGELFF.

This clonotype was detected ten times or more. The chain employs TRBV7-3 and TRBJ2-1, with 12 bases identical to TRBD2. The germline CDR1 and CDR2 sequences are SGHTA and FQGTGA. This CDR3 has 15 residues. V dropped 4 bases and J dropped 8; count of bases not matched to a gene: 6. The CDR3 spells CASSSSTSGSYEQFF. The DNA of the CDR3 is TGTGCCAGCAGCTCCTCGACTAGCGGGAGTTATGAGCAGTTCTTC.

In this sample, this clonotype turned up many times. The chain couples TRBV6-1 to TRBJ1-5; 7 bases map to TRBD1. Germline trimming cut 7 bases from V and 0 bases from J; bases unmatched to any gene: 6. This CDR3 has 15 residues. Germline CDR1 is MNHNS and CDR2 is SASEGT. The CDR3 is CASTRDSDSNQPQHF. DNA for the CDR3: TGTGCCAGCACCCGGGACAGTGATAGCAATCAGCCCCAGCATTTT.

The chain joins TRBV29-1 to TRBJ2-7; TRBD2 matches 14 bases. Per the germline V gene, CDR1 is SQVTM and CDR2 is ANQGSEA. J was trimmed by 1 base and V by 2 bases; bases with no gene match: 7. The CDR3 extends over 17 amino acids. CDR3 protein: CSVESGTSGSYSYEQYF. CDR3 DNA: TGCAGCGTTGAAAGCGGGACTAGCGGGAGTTATTCCTACGAGCAGTACTTC.

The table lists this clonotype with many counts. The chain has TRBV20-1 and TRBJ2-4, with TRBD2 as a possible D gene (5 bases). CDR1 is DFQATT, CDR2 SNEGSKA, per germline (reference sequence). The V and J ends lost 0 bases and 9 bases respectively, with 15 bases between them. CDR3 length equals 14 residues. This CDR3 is CSARDIVGVGIQYF. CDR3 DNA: TGCAGTGCTAGAGACATAGTGGGAGTGGGCATTCAGTACTTC.

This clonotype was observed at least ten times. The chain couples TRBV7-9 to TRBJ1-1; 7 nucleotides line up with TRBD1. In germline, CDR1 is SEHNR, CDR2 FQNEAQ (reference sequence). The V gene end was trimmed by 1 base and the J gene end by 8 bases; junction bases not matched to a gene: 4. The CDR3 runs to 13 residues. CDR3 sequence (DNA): TGTGCCAGCAGCTTAGTACAGGGGACGGAAGCTTTCTTT. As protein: CASSLVQGTEAFF.

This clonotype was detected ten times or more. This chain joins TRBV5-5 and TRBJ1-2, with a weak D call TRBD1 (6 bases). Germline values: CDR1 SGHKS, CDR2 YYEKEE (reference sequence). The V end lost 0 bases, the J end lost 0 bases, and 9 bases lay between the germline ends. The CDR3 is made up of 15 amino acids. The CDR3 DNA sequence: TGTGCCAGCAGCTTGGGACAGGACACTAACTATGGCTACACCTTC. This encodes CASSLGQDTNYGYTF.

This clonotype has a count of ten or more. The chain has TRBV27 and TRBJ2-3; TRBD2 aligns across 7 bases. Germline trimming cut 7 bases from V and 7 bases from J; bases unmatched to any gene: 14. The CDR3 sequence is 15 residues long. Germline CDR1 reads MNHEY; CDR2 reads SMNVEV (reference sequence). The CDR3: CASTQGGRGRYTQYF. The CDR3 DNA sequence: TGTGCCAGCACCCAGGGAGGGCGGGGGAGGTATACGCAGTATTTT.

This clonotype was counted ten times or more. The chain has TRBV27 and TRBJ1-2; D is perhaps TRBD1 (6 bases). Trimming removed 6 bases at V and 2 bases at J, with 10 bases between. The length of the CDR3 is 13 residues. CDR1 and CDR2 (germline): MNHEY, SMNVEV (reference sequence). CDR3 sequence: CASRRTENYGYTF. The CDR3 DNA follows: TGTGCCAGCAGACGGACAGAAAACTATGGCTACACCTTC.

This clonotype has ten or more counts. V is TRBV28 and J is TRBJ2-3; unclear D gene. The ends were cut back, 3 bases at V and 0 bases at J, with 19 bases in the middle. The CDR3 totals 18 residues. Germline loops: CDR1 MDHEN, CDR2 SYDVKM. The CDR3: CASSFWVGASGSTDTQYF. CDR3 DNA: TGTGCCAGCAGTTTTTGGGTCGGCGCATCAGGTAGCACAGATACGCAGTATTTT.

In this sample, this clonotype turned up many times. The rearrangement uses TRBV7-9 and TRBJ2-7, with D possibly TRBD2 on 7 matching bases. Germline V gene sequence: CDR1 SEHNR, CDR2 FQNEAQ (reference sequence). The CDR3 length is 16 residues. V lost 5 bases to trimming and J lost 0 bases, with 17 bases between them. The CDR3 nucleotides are TGTGCCAGCAGCAACGGGGGGCCTGGCCCCTCCTACGAGCAGTACTTC. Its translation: CASSNGGPGPSYEQYF.

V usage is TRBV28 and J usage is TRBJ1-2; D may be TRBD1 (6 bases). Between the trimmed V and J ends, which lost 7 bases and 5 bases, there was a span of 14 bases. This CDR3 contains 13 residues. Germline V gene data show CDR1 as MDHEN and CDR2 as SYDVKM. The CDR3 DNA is TGTGCCAGCAAACAAACGGACAGATATGGCTACACCTTC. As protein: CASKQTDRYGYTF.

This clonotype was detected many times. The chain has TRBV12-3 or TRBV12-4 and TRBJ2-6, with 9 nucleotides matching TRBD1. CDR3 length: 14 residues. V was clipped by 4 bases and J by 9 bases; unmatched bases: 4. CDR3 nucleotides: TGTGCCAGCAGTTGGACAGGGGAAGTCAACGTCCTGACTTTC. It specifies CASSWTGEVNVLTF.

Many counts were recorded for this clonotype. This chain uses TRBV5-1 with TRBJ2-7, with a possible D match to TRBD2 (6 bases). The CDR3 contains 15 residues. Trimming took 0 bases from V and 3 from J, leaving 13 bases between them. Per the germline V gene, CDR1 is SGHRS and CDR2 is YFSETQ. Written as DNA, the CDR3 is TGCGCCAGCAGCTTGGCCTCGGGGGTAGACTACGAGCAGTACTTC. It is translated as CASSLASGVDYEQYF.

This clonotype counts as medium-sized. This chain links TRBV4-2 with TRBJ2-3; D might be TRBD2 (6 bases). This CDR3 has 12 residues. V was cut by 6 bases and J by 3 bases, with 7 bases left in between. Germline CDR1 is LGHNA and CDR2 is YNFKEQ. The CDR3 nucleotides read TGTGCCAGCAGTAGCGGAACAGATACGCAGTATTTT. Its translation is CASSSGTDTQYF.

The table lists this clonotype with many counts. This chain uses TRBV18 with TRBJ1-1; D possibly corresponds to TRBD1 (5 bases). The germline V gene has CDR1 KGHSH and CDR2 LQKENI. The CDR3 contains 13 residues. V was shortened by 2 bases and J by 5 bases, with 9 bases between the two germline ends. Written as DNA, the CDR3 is TGTGCCAGCTCACCAATTGCAGGGACTGAAGCTTTCTTT. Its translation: CASSPIAGTEAFF.

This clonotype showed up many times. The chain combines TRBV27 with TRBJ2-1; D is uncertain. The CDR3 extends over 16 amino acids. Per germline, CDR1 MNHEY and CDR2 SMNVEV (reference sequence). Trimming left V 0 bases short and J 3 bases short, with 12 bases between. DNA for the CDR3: TGTGCCAGCAGTTTATCGAACGGACGCCTCTACAATGAGCAGTTCTTC. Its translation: CASSLSNGRLYNEQFF.

Here the CDR3 DNA reads TGTGCCAGCAGCTTAGGCAGGGGCACCTACGAGCAGTACTTC. Its translation: CASSLGRGTYEQYF. The chain combines TRBV11-2 with TRBJ2-7; D perhaps matches TRBD1 (6 bases). This CDR3 comprises 14 residues. Germline lookup yields CDR1 SGHAT and CDR2 FQNNGV. V shed 1 base and J shed 2 bases, with 9 bases lying between them. Using reference TRBV11-2 and TRBJ2-7 for the parts outside the CDR3, the full variable domain is EAGVAQSPRYKIIEKRQSVAFWCNPISGHATLYWYQQILGQGPKLLIQFQNNGVVDDSQLPKDRFSAERLKGVDSTLKIQPAKLEDSAVYLCASSLGRGTYEQYFGPGTRLTVT.